Shown below are 12 T cell receptor beta chains from a single sample sequenced in a study of OX40 agonist ivuxolimab in advanced cancers. Profiling relied on immunoSEQ multiplex PCR, and the TCRdb table lists in-frame clones only, not all of them. The table includes around 23,000 clones, around 85% detected once. The sequenced sample was CD4+ or CD8+ T cells sorted from blood, obtained in a trial of the OX40 agonist ivuxolimab. The receptors stem from an adult with an advanced solid tumor such as melanoma, head and neck, liver or kidney cancer.

The chain uses TRBV9 and TRBJ2-7; D is ambiguous. Trimming took off 3 bases at V and 2 bases at J, with 18 bases between the two ends. Per the germline V gene, CDR1 is SGDLS and CDR2 is YYNGEE. CDR3 length: 16 amino acids. CDR3 protein: CASSERPASEAYEQYF. The CDR3 nucleotides are TGTGCCAGCAGCGAGAGGCCGGCGTCGGAAGCCTACGAGCAGTACTTC.

The chain combines TRBV30 with TRBJ2-3, with TRBD2 matching 13 bases. Unmatched junction bases numbered 7, after V lost 1 base and J lost 0 bases. Germline loops: CDR1 GTSNPN, CDR2 SVGIG (reference sequence). The CDR3 extends over 18 amino acids. The CDR3 DNA follows: TGTGCCTGGAGTGGTCCACTAGCGGGAGGGCTGAGCACAGATACGCAGTATTTT. Its translation is CAWSGPLAGGLSTDTQYF.

The chain links TRBV5-8 to TRBJ2-7; no definite D call. The CDR3 has 14 amino acids. V lost 2 bases and J 0 bases, leaving 9 bases between the germline ends. Germline loops: CDR1 SGHTS, CDR2 YDEGEE. CDR3 amino acids: CASSFESPSYEQYF. CDR3 DNA: TGTGCCAGCAGCTTCGAGAGCCCCTCCTACGAGCAGTACTTC. Full variable domain (remainder filled in from reference TRBV5-8 and TRBJ2-7): EAGVTQSPTHLIKTRGQQATLRCSPISGHTSVYWYQQALGLGLQFLLWYDEGEERNRGNFPPRFSGRQFPNYSSELNVNALELEDSALYLCASSFESPSYEQYFGPGTRLTVT.

This clone was observed a handful of times. This sequence joins TRBV9 and TRBJ2-3; 10 positions match TRBD2. This CDR3 is built from 16 residues. J lost 0 bases, V lost 3 bases, and 4 bases had no gene match. Germline-derived CDR1 and CDR2 are SGDLS and YYNGEE. The CDR3 nucleotides are TGTGCCAGCAGCGAGGGACTAGCGTCTAGCACAGATACGCAGTATTTT. Translated: CASSEGLASSTDTQYF.

This clone has more than one count but fewer than ten. The chain carries TRBV7-2 and TRBJ2-1; D unclear. Germline CDR1 is SGHTA and CDR2 is FQGNSA. With 5 bases removed from V and 6 bases from J, the gap between germline ends came to 8 bases. This CDR3 is 12 amino acids long. In DNA, the CDR3 is TGTGCCAGCAGCCCTACCGCCAATGAGCAGTTCTTC. Its translation: CASSPTANEQFF.

The chain is built from TRBV5-1 and TRBJ1-4; TRBD1 agrees at 9 bases. In germline, CDR1 is SGHRS, CDR2 YFSETQ. The junction had 3 bases not matched to a gene; V was cut back by 0 bases and J by 0 bases. The CDR3 loop spans 17 amino acids. The CDR3 spells CASSLVGTGSTNEKLFF. CDR3 sequence (DNA): TGCGCCAGCAGCTTGGTCGGGACAGGGTCAACTAATGAAAAACTGTTTTTT.

The chain carries TRBV5-1 and TRBJ2-1; D may match TRBD1 or TRBD2 (6 bases each). There are 18 residues in the CDR3. The V end lost 4 bases, the J end lost 8 bases, and 28 bases lay between the germline ends. The germline V gene has CDR1 SGHRS and CDR2 YFSETQ. CDR3 in DNA: TGCGCCAGCAGCCCCTGGGGGGCTAGCCCAACGGGGTTCGATGAGCAGTTCTTC. This codes for CASSPWGASPTGFDEQFF.

The chain uses TRBV29-1 and TRBJ2-1; the D is unclear. The CDR3 spans 16 residues. Germline V CDR1 and CDR2: SQVTM, ANQGSEA. V was pared by 1 base and J by 0 bases, with 13 bases between. CDR3 protein: CSVEGSDLSSYNEQFF. The CDR3 coding sequence is TGCAGCGTTGAAGGGTCGGACCTGAGCTCCTACAATGAGCAGTTCTTC.

The V gene is TRBV7-2, the J gene TRBJ2-3; possibly TRBD1 or TRBD2 for D (6 bases each). Per the germline V gene, CDR1 is SGHTA and CDR2 is FQGNSA. The CDR3 consists of 15 residues. V was trimmed by 6 bases and J by 0 bases, leaving 13 bases between them. In nucleotides, the CDR3 is TGTGCCAGCAGATACAGGGACTCAAGCACAGATACGCAGTATTTT. Translated, it gives CASRYRDSSTDTQYF.

The chain joins TRBV4-1 to TRBJ2-3, with D perhaps TRBD2 (5 bases). In germline, CDR1 is MGHRA, CDR2 YSYEKL. Trimming left V 0 bases short and J 3 bases short, with 10 bases between. The CDR3 is made up of 15 amino acids. The CDR3 sequence: CASSQEGRGTDTQYF. The CDR3 DNA is TGCGCCAGCAGCCAAGAGGGTCGCGGGACAGATACGCAGTATTTT.

The rearrangement joins TRBV11-2 to TRBJ1-1; D is unclear. Trimming stripped 1 base from V and 5 bases from J, with 14 bases between. The germline V gene encodes CDR1 SGHAT and CDR2 FQNNGV. The CDR3 spans 15 residues. This CDR3 is CASSLGWSPETEAFF. The CDR3 region has the DNA TGTGCCAGCAGCTTAGGATGGAGCCCGGAGACTGAAGCTTTCTTT.

The chain carries TRBV27 and TRBJ1-2; 8 bases match TRBD1. Germline CDR1 and CDR2: MNHEY and SMNVEV (reference sequence). The J segment lost 3 bases and the V segment lost 5 bases, leaving 2 bases of the junction unmatched. The CDR3 extends over 13 amino acids. The CDR3 protein is CASSPTGDYGYTF. CDR3 nucleotides: TGTGCCAGCAGTCCGACAGGGGACTATGGCTACACCTTC.